A single sample gave rise to the 27 T cell receptor beta chains below, sequenced in a study of T-cell reconstitution after alpha-beta-depleted transplantation in children. The authors prepared the TCRbeta library with unique molecular identifiers. TCRdb reanalysed the PCR reads using MiXCR and keeps one entry per CDR3 protein. The table includes just under 250,000 distinct CDR3 sequences, roughly 23% detected once. The sequences come from PBMCs, collected before TCRalphabeta/CD19-depleted stem cell transplant. These receptors came from a girl aged 2 to 9 with Fanconi anemia, due to receive a stem cell transplant.

Concerning this clonotype: A much larger clone lies one base from this, so it may be a read error. The missing conserved phenylalanine or tryptophan at the end of this CDR3 makes a read error likely. The chain has TRBV20-1 and TRBJ1-4; the D is unclear. The germline V gene has CDR1 DFQATT and CDR2 SNEGSKA (reference sequence). Trimming pared 3 bases from V and 8 bases from J, leaving 19 bases between. The CDR3 consists of 15 residues. Written as DNA, the CDR3 is TGCAGTGCTAGTCGGGCTGGGCAGGTAGAAGAAAAACTGTTTTAT. Its protein is CSASRAGQVEEKLFY.

The rearrangement uses TRBV20-1 and TRBJ2-1; D remains unclear. Looked up from germline, CDR1 is DFQATT and CDR2 is SNEGSKA (reference sequence). This CDR3 has 14 amino acids. V lost 5 bases, J lost 0 bases, and 11 bases lay in between. CDR3 bases: TGCAGTGCTCCGATGGTTAGCTCCTACAATGAGCAGTTCTTC. Amino acid sequence: CSAPMVSSYNEQFF.

This clonotype showed up just a few times. The rearrangement joins TRBV5-1 to TRBJ1-6; possibly TRBD1 for D (6 bases). Germline V gene sequence: CDR1 SGHRS, CDR2 YFSETQ. This CDR3 is built from 16 residues. The V end lost 0 bases, the J end lost 8 bases, and 15 bases lay between the germline ends. The CDR3 protein is CASSLAGQYGDSPLHF. As DNA, the CDR3 is TGCGCCAGCAGCTTGGCGGGACAATATGGAGATTCACCCCTCCACTTT. The full variable domain, with the rest looked up from reference TRBV5-1 and TRBJ1-6, is KAGVTQTPRYLIKTRGQQVTLSCSPISGHRSVSWYQQTPGQGLQFLFEYFSETQRNKGNFPGRFSGRQFSNSRSEMNVSTLELGDSALYLCASSLAGQYGDSPLHFGNGTRLTVT.

CDR3 nucleotides: TGTGCCAGCAGTTACTCTACGGGGGAGAGCACAGATACGCAGTATTTT. This codes for CASSYSTGESTDTQYF. The V gene is TRBV6-5, the J gene TRBJ2-3; D is possibly TRBD2 (6 bases). The germline CDR1 and CDR2 sequences are MNHEY and SVGAGI. CDR3 length: 16 amino acids. Trimming shortened V by 0 bases and J by 0 bases, and 10 bases separated the two germline ends.

The chain couples TRBV7-9 to TRBJ1-1, with D possibly matching TRBD1 (6 bases). V was cut by 6 bases and J by 0 bases, with 14 bases left in between. The germline gives CDR1 SEHNR, CDR2 FQNEAQ (reference sequence). The CDR3 totals 15 residues. CDR3 nucleotide sequence: TGTGCCAGCAGTGCCGACAGGCTTATGAACACTGAAGCTTTCTTT. Translation gives CASSADRLMNTEAFF.

This clonotype showed up just a few times. The V gene is TRBV20-1, the J gene TRBJ2-1, with 12 bases aligning to TRBD2. This CDR3 has 16 amino acids. CDR1 is DFQATT and CDR2 is SNEGSKA in the germline V gene (reference sequence). The V segment lost 4 bases and the J segment 2 bases; nucleotides outside the gene matches: 6. CDR3 bases: TGCAGTGCTAAGCTAGCGGGAGGGCCGACCTACAATGAGCAGTTCTTC. Amino acids: CSAKLAGGPTYNEQFF.

This sequence joins TRBV20-1 and TRBJ2-7; 9 bases align to TRBD2. The V gene end was trimmed by 6 bases and the J gene end by 2 bases; junction bases not matched to a gene: 11. This CDR3 spans 15 amino acids. CDR1 and CDR2 from the germline V gene are DFQATT and SNEGSKA (reference sequence). The CDR3 reads CSAAILTSGPYEQYF. The CDR3 DNA reads as TGCAGTGCAGCGATCCTGACTAGCGGACCCTACGAGCAGTACTTC.

This clonotype was counted at least ten times. The chain combines TRBV11-1 with TRBJ1-2; 10 bases line up with TRBD1. Trimming at V came to 5 bases and at J to 3 bases, leaving 15 bases not matched to a gene. The germline gives CDR1 SGHAT, CDR2 FQDESV (reference sequence). The CDR3 is 18 amino acids. The DNA for the CDR3 is TGTGCCAGCAGCGAGCGCAAGGACAGGGGGAAGGCACACTATGGCTACACCTTC. It encodes CASSERKDRGKAHYGYTF.

V gene TRBV7-3 combines with J gene TRBJ1-5; D is perhaps TRBD1 (6 bases). CDR3 length: 17 amino acids. Trimming stripped 0 bases from V and 3 bases from J, with 15 bases between. Germline loops: CDR1 SGHTA, CDR2 FQGTGA. CDR3 coding DNA: TGTGCCAGCAGCTTAACAGTTCAAGACAGGTTCAATCAGCCCCAGCATTTT. Translating it yields CASSLTVQDRFNQPQHF.

Ten or more counts support this clonotype. The chain has TRBV6-5 and TRBJ1-5; no firm D call. Trimming cost V 6 bases and J 4 bases, with 7 bases left between them. CDR3 length: 12 residues. CDR1 and CDR2 from the germline V gene are MNHEY and SVGAGI. The CDR3 DNA is TGTGCCAGCAGCTCCATTAATCAGCCCCAGCATTTT. This translates into CASSSINQPQHF.

This clonotype has more than one count but fewer than ten. V usage is TRBV21-1 and J usage is TRBJ2-7; the D call of TRBD1 is as the table states it, not checked on the DNA. TRBV21-1 is marked as a pseudogene. The CDR3 has 18 residues. CDR3 amino acids: CASSKREKEDRVAYEQYF. The CDR3 DNA is TGTGCCAGCAGCAAACGGGAAAAAGAAGACAGGGTAGCCTACGAGCAGTACTTC.

CDR3 in DNA: TGTGCCAGCTCAAATCTAGCGGGGGGTGAATACTACGAGCAGTACTTC. Amino acids: CASSNLAGGEYYEQYF. The chain couples TRBV18 to TRBJ2-7, with 11 bases matching TRBD2. V was pared by 5 bases and J by 3 bases, with 9 bases of the junction left unmatched. Looked up from germline, CDR1 is KGHSH and CDR2 is LQKENI. The CDR3 runs to 16 residues.

This chain connects TRBV6-2 or TRBV6-3 to TRBJ2-1, with 8 positions matching TRBD2. Germline V gene data show CDR1 as MNHEY and CDR2 as SVGEGT. The J segment lost 1 base and the V segment lost 2 bases, leaving 16 bases of the junction unmatched. This CDR3 comprises 20 residues. CDR3 coding DNA: TGTGCCAGCAGTTACCCCCAGGGTAGCGGGGTCCACGTGTCCTACAATGAGCAGTTCTTC. The encoded protein is CASSYPQGSGVHVSYNEQFF.

This clonotype was seen repeatedly, ten times or more. V gene TRBV27 combines with J gene TRBJ2-6; D is unresolved. CDR1 is MNHEY and CDR2 is SMNVEV in the germline V gene (reference sequence). V lost 5 bases and J lost 0, with 11 bases in between. The length of the CDR3 is 16 residues. CDR3 in DNA: TGTGCCAGCAGTCCACTCAGGATCTCTGGGGCCAACGTCCTGACTTTC. Its protein product is CASSPLRISGANVLTF.

This clonotype was seen a handful of times. The chain is built from TRBV20-1 and TRBJ2-7; D assignment may be TRBD1 or TRBD2 (5 bases each). CDR1 DFQATT and CDR2 SNEGSKA come from the germline V gene (reference sequence). Trimming took 3 bases from V and 7 from J, leaving 13 bases between them. This CDR3 comprises 12 residues. The CDR3 here is CSASEPGPEQYF. In DNA form, the CDR3 reads TGCAGTGCTAGCGAACCGGGGCCTGAGCAGTACTTC.

This chain uses TRBV29-1 with TRBJ1-1, with TRBD1 as a possible D gene (6 bases). This CDR3 comprises 14 residues. The germline V and J ends were trimmed by 3 bases and 1 base, with 12 bases remaining between them. The germline gives CDR1 SQVTM, CDR2 ANQGSEA. This CDR3 reads CSVEPGVANTEAFF. The CDR3 DNA is TGCAGCGTTGAGCCAGGGGTTGCGAACACTGAAGCTTTCTTT.

This clonotype showed up many times. The J gene is TRBJ2-7, the V gene TRBV29-1, with D perhaps matching TRBD2 (6 bases). CDR1 is SQVTM, CDR2 ANQGSEA, per germline. The CDR3 totals 12 residues. V shed 4 bases and J shed 2 bases, with 9 bases lying between them. The CDR3, as DNA: TGCAGCGTTGTGTCGGGGGCCTACGAGCAGTACTTC. This gives the protein CSVVSGAYEQYF.

The rearrangement links TRBV28 to TRBJ1-1; TRBD1 matches at 8 bases. Unmatched junction bases numbered 7, after V lost 3 bases and J lost 1 base. The CDR3 runs 16 residues. CDR1 is MDHEN, CDR2 SYDVKM, per germline. The CDR3 nucleotides read TGTGCCAGCAGTTTTGGAATAGGGACAGGGAACACTGAAGCTTTCTTT. It translates to CASSFGIGTGNTEAFF.

This clonotype was seen at least ten times. V and J are TRBV6-1 and TRBJ1-5, with 10 positions matching TRBD1. J was trimmed by 6 bases and V by 4 bases; bases with no gene match: 9. The CDR3 contains 16 residues. CDR1 and CDR2 from the germline V gene are MNHNS and SASEGT. The CDR3 DNA is TGTGCCAGCAGTGGGGACAGGGGAGGTTTTAGTCAGCCCCAGCATTTT. Amino acid sequence: CASSGDRGGFSQPQHF.

The rearrangement joins TRBV27 to TRBJ2-1; 10 nucleotides line up with TRBD2. Germline V CDR1 and CDR2: MNHEY, SMNVEV (reference sequence). This CDR3 is 15 amino acids long. The V gene end was trimmed by 2 bases and the J gene end by 3 bases; junction bases not matched to a gene: 1. CDR3 DNA sequence: TGTGCCAGCAGTTTAAGGACTAGCGGCTACAATGAGCAGTTCTTC. This translates into CASSLRTSGYNEQFF.

V and J are TRBV20-1 and TRBJ2-5, with 7 bases lining up with TRBD1. Per germline, CDR1 DFQATT and CDR2 SNEGSKA (reference sequence). The CDR3 is made up of 12 amino acids. The V segment lost 5 bases and the J segment 2 bases; nucleotides outside the gene matches: 2. The CDR3 coding sequence is TGCAGTGCTGGGACAGTACAAGAGACCCAGTACTTC. Translation: CSAGTVQETQYF.

The V and J genes are TRBV7-8 and TRBJ2-1; TRBD2 aligns across 12 bases. This CDR3 is 16 amino acids long. Germline CDR1 reads SGHVS; CDR2 reads FQNEAQ. After removal of 0 bases from V and 5 bases from J, the junction contained 2 bases not matched to a gene. In nucleotides, the CDR3 is TGTGCCAGCAGCTTAGCGCTAGCGGGAGGGAACAATGAGCAGTTCTTC. Protein sequence: CASSLALAGGNNEQFF. Combining the CDR3 with reference TRBV7-8 and TRBJ2-1 gives the whole variable domain GAGVSQSPRYKVAKRGQDVALRCDPISGHVSLFWYQQALGQGPEFLTYFQNEAQLDKSGLPSDRFFAERPEGSVSTLKIQRTQQEDSAVYLCASSLALAGGNNEQFFGPGTRLTVL.

This clonotype was seen only once. The CDR3 DNA follows: TGCAGTGCTAGAGTCCATCAGGGCCGCTCCTACGAGCAGTACTTC. This translates into CSARVHQGRSYEQYF. The chain carries TRBV20-1 and TRBJ2-7; tentatively, D is TRBD1 (5 bases). In germline, CDR1 is DFQATT, CDR2 SNEGSKA (reference sequence). The CDR3 spans 15 residues. Trimming shortened V by 1 base and J by 0 bases, and 13 bases separated the two germline ends.

This clonotype was counted between two and nine times. The chain joins TRBV9 to TRBJ2-1; 7 positions match TRBD1. The V and J ends lost 0 bases and 4 bases, in that order; junction bases with no gene match: 4. This CDR3 region has 15 residues. Germline V gene data show CDR1 as SGDLS and CDR2 as YYNGEE. The CDR3 region has the DNA TGTGCCAGCAGCGTAGAAGGGACAGCTTACAATGAGCAGTTCTTC. Protein product: CASSVEGTAYNEQFF.

This clonotype came up many times. The rearrangement links TRBV29-1 to TRBJ2-7, with 10 bases identical to TRBD1. V lost 6 bases and J lost 1; bases outside the gene matches: 9. Germline V gene lookup returns CDR1 SQVTM and CDR2 ANQGSEA. This CDR3 contains 15 residues. The CDR3 sequence: CSVQDRGPSSYEQYF. CDR3 nucleotides: TGCAGCGTGCAAGACAGGGGGCCATCGTCCTACGAGCAGTACTTC.

This chain uses TRBV20-1 with TRBJ2-5; D is perhaps TRBD1 or TRBD2 (5 bases each). Germline V gene data show CDR1 as DFQATT and CDR2 as SNEGSKA (reference sequence). Trimming stripped 2 bases from V and 4 bases from J, with 8 bases between. The CDR3 runs to 12 residues. DNA for the CDR3: TGCAGTGCTAGACCTGGGGGAGAGACCCAGTACTTC. It specifies CSARPGGETQYF.

DNA of the CDR3: TGCAGTGCTAGAGGACTGTACACTGAAGCTTTCTTT. The encoded protein is CSARGLYTEAFF. This rearrangement joins TRBV20-1 to TRBJ1-1; D is unclear. CDR1 is DFQATT and CDR2 is SNEGSKA in the germline V gene (reference sequence). V lost 1 base and J lost 3, with 6 bases in between. The CDR3 length is 12 residues.